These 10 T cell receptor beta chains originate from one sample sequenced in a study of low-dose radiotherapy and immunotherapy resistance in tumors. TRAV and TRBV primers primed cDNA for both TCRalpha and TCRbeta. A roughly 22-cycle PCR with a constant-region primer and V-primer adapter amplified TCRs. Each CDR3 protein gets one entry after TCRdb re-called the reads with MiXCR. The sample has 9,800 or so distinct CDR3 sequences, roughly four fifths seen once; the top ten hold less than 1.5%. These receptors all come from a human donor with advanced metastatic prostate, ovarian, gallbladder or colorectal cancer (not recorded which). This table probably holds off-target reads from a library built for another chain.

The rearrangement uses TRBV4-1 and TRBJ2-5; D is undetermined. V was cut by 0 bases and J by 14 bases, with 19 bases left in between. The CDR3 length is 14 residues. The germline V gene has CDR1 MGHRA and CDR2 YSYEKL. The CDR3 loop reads CASSQDRQDRSSYF. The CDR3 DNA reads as TGCGCCAGCAGCCAAGACCGTCAGGACCGCTCCTCCTACTTC.

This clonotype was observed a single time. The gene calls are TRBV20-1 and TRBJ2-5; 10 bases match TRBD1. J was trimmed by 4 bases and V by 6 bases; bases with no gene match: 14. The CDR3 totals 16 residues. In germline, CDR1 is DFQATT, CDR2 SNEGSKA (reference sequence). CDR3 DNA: TGCAGTGCCCCGACCGGGACAGGGGATCGCGTAGAGACCCAGTACTTC. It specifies CSAPTGTGDRVETQYF.

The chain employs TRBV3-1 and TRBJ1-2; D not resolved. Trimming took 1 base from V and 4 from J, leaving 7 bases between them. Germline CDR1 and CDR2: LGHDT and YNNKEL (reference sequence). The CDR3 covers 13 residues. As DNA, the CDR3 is TGTGCCAGCAGCCAAGTGCGCAGCTATGGCTACACCTTC. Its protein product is CASSQVRSYGYTF.

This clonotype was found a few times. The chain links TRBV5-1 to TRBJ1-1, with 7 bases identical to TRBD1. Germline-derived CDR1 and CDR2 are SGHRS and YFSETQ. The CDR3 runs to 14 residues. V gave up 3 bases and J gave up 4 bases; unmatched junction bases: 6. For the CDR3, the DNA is TGCGCCAGCAGCTCCCAGGGGGGGGCCACTGAAGCTTTCTTT. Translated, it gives CASSSQGGATEAFF.

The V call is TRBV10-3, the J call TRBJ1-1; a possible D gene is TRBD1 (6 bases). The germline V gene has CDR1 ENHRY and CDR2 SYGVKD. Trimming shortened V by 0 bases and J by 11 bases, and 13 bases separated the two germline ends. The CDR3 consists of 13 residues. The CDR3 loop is CAISESRGSAAFF. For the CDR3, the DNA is TGTGCCATCAGTGAGTCGAGGGGGTCAGCGGCTTTCTTT.

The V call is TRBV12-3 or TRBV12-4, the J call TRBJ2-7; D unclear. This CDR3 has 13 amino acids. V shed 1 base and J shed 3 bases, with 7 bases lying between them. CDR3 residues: CASSLELGYEQYF. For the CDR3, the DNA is TGTGCCAGCAGTTTAGAGCTCGGCTACGAGCAGTACTTC.

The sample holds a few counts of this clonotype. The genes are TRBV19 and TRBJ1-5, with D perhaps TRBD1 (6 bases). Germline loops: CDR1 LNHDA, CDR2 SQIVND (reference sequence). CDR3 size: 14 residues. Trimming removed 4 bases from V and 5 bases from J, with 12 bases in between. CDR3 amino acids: CASSRDRSDQPQHF. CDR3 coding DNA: TGTGCCAGTAGTAGAGACAGGTCCGATCAGCCCCAGCATTTT. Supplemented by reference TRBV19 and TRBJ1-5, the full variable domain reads DGGITQSPKYLFRKEGQNVTLSCEQNLNHDAMYWYRQDPGQGLRLIYYSQIVNDFQKGDIAEGYSVSREKKESFPLTVTSAQKNPTAFYLCASSRDRSDQPQHFGDGTRLSIL.

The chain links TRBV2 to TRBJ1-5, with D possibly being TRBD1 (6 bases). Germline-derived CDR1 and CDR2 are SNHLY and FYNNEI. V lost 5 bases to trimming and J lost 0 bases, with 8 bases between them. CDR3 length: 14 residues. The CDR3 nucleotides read TGTGCCAGCAGTCGGGACACTAGCAATCAGCCCCAGCATTTT. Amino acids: CASSRDTSNQPQHF.

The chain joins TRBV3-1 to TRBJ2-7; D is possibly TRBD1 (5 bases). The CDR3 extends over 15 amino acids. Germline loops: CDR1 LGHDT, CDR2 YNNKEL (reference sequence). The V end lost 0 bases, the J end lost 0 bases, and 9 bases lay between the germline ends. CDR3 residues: CASSQEWQGSYEQYF. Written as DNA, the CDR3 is TGTGCCAGCAGCCAAGAGTGGCAGGGCTCCTACGAGCAGTACTTC.

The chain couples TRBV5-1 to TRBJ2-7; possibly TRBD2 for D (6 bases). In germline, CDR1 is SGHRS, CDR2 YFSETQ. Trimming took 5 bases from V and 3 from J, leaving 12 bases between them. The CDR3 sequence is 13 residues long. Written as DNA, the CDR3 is TGCGCCAGCAGGGCCGGGACTTTCTACGAGCAGTACTTC. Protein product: CASRAGTFYEQYF.